Each of the 4 T cell receptor beta chains below was sequenced from the same sample in a study of blood T cells in healthy people across ages. A sample-barcoded 5' primer and a J-beta primer mix were used in a second PCR of about 6 to 11 cycles. TCRdb ran MiXCR on the 5' RACE reads and lists one entry per CDR3 protein. The sample carries hundreds of thousands of distinct CDR3 sequences, around 52% recorded once. The specimen was blood. These receptor sequences come from a woman aged 80 or over in good health.

The chain carries TRBV7-2 and TRBJ2-7; the D gene is possibly TRBD2 (5 bases). Germline CDR1 SGHTA, CDR2 FQGNSA. V was shortened by 6 bases and J by 0 bases, with 12 bases between the two germline ends. This CDR3 is built from 14 residues. The CDR3 DNA sequence: TGTGCCAGCAGTATTACTAGTTTCTCCTACGAGCAGTACTTC. Translating it yields CASSITSFSYEQYF.

J is TRBJ1-2 and V is TRBV20-1; D remains unclear. Trimming stripped 5 bases from V and 5 bases from J, with 6 bases between. This CDR3 region has 10 residues. Germline V CDR1 and CDR2: DFQATT, SNEGSKA (reference sequence). The CDR3 sequence: CSAFRYGYTF. The CDR3 DNA reads TGCAGTGCTTTTAGATATGGCTACACCTTC.

The gene calls are TRBV11-2 and TRBJ2-5; 10 bases line up with TRBD2. Trimming took 3 bases from V and 11 from J; bases not matched to a gene: 12. This CDR3 has 15 residues. Germline CDR1 and CDR2: SGHAT and FQNNGV. CDR3: CASSFPLAGVGEQYF. CDR3 DNA sequence: TGTGCCAGCAGCTTCCCGCTAGCGGGGGTCGGAGAGCAGTACTTC.

The V gene is TRBV2, the J gene TRBJ2-5; possibly TRBD1 or TRBD2 for D (5 bases each). Germline CDR1 is SNHLY and CDR2 is FYNNEI. V lost 4 bases to trimming and J lost 11 bases, with 20 bases between them. This CDR3 contains 14 residues. The CDR3 loop is CASSGGTGHGEQYF. CDR3 in DNA: TGTGCCAGCAGTGGGGGGACGGGGCATGGTGAGCAGTACTTC.